This entry lists 11 T cell receptor beta chains sequenced from one sample in a study of early T cells in non-severe SARS-CoV-2 infection. TCRdb reprocessed the 5' RACE reads via MiXCR and lists one record per CDR3 protein. The sample has around 110,000 distinct CDR3 sequences; 11% are singletons. Sequenced material: whole blood. These receptors were taken from an adult who was a healthcare worker with PCR-confirmed SARS-CoV-2 infection or an uninfected control (not recorded which).

The sample holds many counts of this clonotype. This rearrangement joins TRBV5-4 to TRBJ1-6; D not certain. V lost 5 bases to trimming and J lost 0 bases, with 9 bases between them. Germline assignment: CDR1 SGHNT and CDR2 YYREEE (reference sequence). The length of the CDR3 is 15 residues. In DNA form, the CDR3 reads TGTGCCAGCAGGGCGGGGAGCTCCTATAATTCACCCCTCCACTTT. Protein sequence: CASRAGSSYNSPLHF.

The chain employs TRBV20-1 and TRBJ1-5; D is unresolved. The ends were cut back, 3 bases at V and 4 bases at J, with 7 bases in the middle. The CDR3 has 12 residues. The germline V gene encodes CDR1 DFQATT and CDR2 SNEGSKA (reference sequence). The CDR3 nucleotides are TGCAGTGCTAGTGTCGCGAATCAGCCCCAGCATTTT. Translation: CSASVANQPQHF.

This clonotype was seen ten or more times. The chain recombines TRBV11-2 with TRBJ2-1, with D possibly TRBD1 on 6 matching bases. V lost 5 bases to trimming and J lost 0 bases, with 14 bases between them. This CDR3 comprises 16 residues. Looked up from germline, CDR1 is SGHAT and CDR2 is FQNNGV. Here the CDR3 reads CASSKRSDSSYNEQFF. In DNA, the CDR3 is TGTGCCAGCAGCAAAAGATCGGACAGCTCCTACAATGAGCAGTTCTTC. Variable domain in full (rest from reference TRBV11-2 and TRBJ2-1): EAGVAQSPRYKIIEKRQSVAFWCNPISGHATLYWYQQILGQGPKLLIQFQNNGVVDDSQLPKDRFSAERLKGVDSTLKIQPAKLEDSAVYLCASSKRSDSSYNEQFFGPGTRLTVL.

This clonotype was observed many times. This chain uses TRBV6-5 with TRBJ2-3; D might be TRBD2 (6 bases). This CDR3 is 15 amino acids long. V was cut by 6 bases and J by 4 bases, with 17 bases left in between. Germline V gene data show CDR1 as MNHEY and CDR2 as SVGAGI. CDR3 region: CASSQTGTSADTQYF. In DNA form, the CDR3 reads TGTGCCAGCAGCCAAACCGGGACTTCAGCAGATACGCAGTATTTT.

This clonotype was counted ten times or more. The chain employs TRBV20-1 and TRBJ2-2, with D perhaps TRBD2 (5 bases). Trimming removed 7 bases at V and 7 bases at J, with 16 bases between. The CDR3 extends over 13 amino acids. Germline assignment: CDR1 DFQATT and CDR2 SNEGSKA (reference sequence). The CDR3 loop reads CSVHRAGDGELFF. The CDR3 coding sequence is TGCAGTGTCCACCGTGCCGGGGACGGGGAGCTGTTTTTT.

This clonotype was observed at least ten times. This rearrangement joins TRBV11-2 to TRBJ2-6; no clear D gene. CDR1 is SGHAT and CDR2 is FQNNGV in the germline V gene. CDR3 size: 15 residues. V shed 2 bases and J shed 0 bases, with 5 bases lying between them. CDR3 protein: CASSLRGSGANVLTF. The CDR3 coding sequence is TGTGCCAGCAGCTTACGAGGCTCTGGGGCCAACGTCCTGACTTTC.

J is TRBJ2-7 and V is TRBV10-2, with D unclear. With 4 bases removed from V and 3 bases from J, the gap between germline ends came to 10 bases. The germline gives CDR1 WSHSY, CDR2 SAAADI. The CDR3 spans 13 residues. The CDR3 region is CASSAARNYEQYF. The CDR3 DNA is TGCGCCAGCAGTGCGGCTAGGAACTACGAGCAGTACTTC.

The genes are TRBV20-1 and TRBJ2-2; D is uncertain. The germline V gene has CDR1 DFQATT and CDR2 SNEGSKA (reference sequence). The ends were cut back, 5 bases at V and 5 bases at J, with 3 bases in the middle. This CDR3 has 10 residues. CDR3 in DNA: TGCAGTGCTCTAACCGGGGAGCTGTTTTTT. Its translation is CSALTGELFF.

This clonotype was detected only a few times. The chain links TRBV4-2 to TRBJ2-1; D may be TRBD1 (5 bases). Germline V gene sequence: CDR1 LGHNA, CDR2 YNFKEQ. The CDR3 length is 17 residues. Trimming removed 4 bases from V and 6 bases from J, with 22 bases in between. CDR3 nucleotides: TGTGCCAGCAGCCTCTTCTCAGGGCCCCAGTGGGGCAATGAGCAGTTCTTC. This gives the protein CASSLFSGPQWGNEQFF.

This clonotype was seen a handful of times. V gene TRBV3-1 combines with J gene TRBJ1-4; D not certain. V was pared by 0 bases and J by 3 bases, with 11 bases between. CDR1 is LGHDT and CDR2 is YNNKEL in the germline V gene (reference sequence). This CDR3 is built from 16 residues. For the CDR3, the DNA is TGTGCCAGCAGCCAAGATGGGTGGGCAGCTAATGAAAAACTGTTTTTT. It specifies CASSQDGWAANEKLFF.

This clonotype showed up just a few times. The chain carries TRBV9 and TRBJ1-1, with D possibly matching TRBD1 (5 bases). Trimming cost V 7 bases and J 6 bases, with 13 bases left between them. Germline V lookup: CDR1 SGDLS, CDR2 YYNGEE. This CDR3 has 12 residues. CDR3 loop: CASSGGTPEAFF. CDR3 bases: TGTGCCAGCTCGGGCGGGACTCCTGAAGCTTTCTTT.